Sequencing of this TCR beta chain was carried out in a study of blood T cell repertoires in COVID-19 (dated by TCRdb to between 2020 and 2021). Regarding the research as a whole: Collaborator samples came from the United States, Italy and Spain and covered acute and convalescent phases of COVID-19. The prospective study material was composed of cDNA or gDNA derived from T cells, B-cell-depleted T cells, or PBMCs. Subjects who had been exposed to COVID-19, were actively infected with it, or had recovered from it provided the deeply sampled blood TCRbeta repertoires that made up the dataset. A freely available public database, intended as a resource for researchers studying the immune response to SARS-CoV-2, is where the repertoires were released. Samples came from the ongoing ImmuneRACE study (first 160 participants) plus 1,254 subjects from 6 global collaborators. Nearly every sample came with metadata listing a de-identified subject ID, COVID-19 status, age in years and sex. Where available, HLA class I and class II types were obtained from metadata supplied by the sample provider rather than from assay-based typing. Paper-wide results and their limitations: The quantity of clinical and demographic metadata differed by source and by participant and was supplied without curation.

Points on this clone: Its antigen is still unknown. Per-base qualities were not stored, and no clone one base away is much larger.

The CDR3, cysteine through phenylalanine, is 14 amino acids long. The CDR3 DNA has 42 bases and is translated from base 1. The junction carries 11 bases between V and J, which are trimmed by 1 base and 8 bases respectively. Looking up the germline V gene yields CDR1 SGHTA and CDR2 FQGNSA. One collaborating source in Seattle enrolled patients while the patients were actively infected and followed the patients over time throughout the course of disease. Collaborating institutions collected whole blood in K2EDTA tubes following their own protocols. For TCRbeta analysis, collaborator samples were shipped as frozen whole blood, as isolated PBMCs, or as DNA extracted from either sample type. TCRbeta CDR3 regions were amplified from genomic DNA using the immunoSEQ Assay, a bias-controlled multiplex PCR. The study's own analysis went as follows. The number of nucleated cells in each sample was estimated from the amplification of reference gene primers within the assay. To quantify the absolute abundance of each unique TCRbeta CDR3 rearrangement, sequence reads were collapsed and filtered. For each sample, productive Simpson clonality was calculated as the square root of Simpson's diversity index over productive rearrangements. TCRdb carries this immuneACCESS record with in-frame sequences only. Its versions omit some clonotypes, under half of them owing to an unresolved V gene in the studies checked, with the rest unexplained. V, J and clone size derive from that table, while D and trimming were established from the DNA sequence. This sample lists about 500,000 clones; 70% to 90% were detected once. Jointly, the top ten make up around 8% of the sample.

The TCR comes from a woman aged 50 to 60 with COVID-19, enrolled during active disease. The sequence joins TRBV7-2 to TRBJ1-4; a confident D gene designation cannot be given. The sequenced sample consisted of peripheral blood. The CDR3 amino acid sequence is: CASSLEYLEEKLFF. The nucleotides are TGTGCCAGCAGCTTAGAGTACCTCGAGGAAAAACTGTTTTTT.